The 8 T cell receptor beta chains reported below all come from one sample, sequenced in a study of blood T cell repertoires in COVID-19. Profiling relied on immunoSEQ multiplex PCR, and the TCRdb table lists in-frame clones only, not all of them. This table holds roughly 30,000 clones, roughly 90% found once. Sequencing used peripheral blood. These receptors originate from a human donor in a cohort sampled during active COVID-19.

The genes are TRBV3-1 (or the pseudogene TRBV3-2) and TRBJ1-1; D gene unclear. This CDR3 has 11 amino acids. Germline V gives CDR1 LGHDT, CDR2 YNNKEL (reference sequence). Trimming shortened V by 3 bases and J by 6 bases, and 5 bases separated the two germline ends. CDR3 sequence: CASSQSSEAFF. CDR3 DNA sequence: TGTGCCAGCAGCCAGTCTTCTGAAGCTTTCTTT.

The chain combines TRBV12-3 or TRBV12-4 with TRBJ2-7; D gene ambiguous. The CDR3 loop spans 13 amino acids. V gave up 5 bases and J gave up 9 bases, with 17 bases separating them. This chain's CDR3 is CASSMLAAPWQYF. The CDR3 DNA is TGTGCCAGCAGTATGCTGGCCGCCCCATGGCAGTACTTC.

The rearrangement joins TRBV18 to TRBJ2-1; 8 bases map to TRBD1. The CDR3 covers 14 residues. Germline V lookup: CDR1 KGHSH, CDR2 LQKENI. V was pared by 6 bases and J by 8 bases, with 9 bases of the junction left unmatched. CDR3 DNA: TGTGCCAGCTCTCCTTCAGGACAGGGCCATGAGCAGTTCTTC. Translation: CASSPSGQGHEQFF. Full variable domain (outside the CDR3, taken from reference TRBV18 and TRBJ2-1): NAGVMQNPRHLVRRRGQEARLRCSPMKGHSHVYWYRQLPEEGLKFMVYLQKENIIDESGMPKERFSAEFPKEGPSILRIQQVVRGDSAAYFCASSPSGQGHEQFFGPGTRLTVL.

The rearrangement uses TRBV29-1 and TRBJ1-4; the D gene is possibly TRBD1 (5 bases). Trimming stripped 6 bases from V and 8 bases from J, with 10 bases between. Germline CDR1 SQVTM, CDR2 ANQGSEA. This CDR3 has 11 amino acids. The CDR3: CSVNGGEKLFF. DNA of the CDR3: TGCAGCGTAAACGGGGGGGAAAAACTGTTTTTT.

V usage is TRBV25-1 and J usage is TRBJ1-3, with D perhaps matching TRBD1 (5 bases). Germline CDR1 is MGHDK and CDR2 is SYGVNS. The CDR3 contains 15 residues. V lost 1 base to trimming and J lost 2 bases, with 9 bases between them. This chain's CDR3 is CASSEWGGTGNTIYF. CDR3 nucleotide sequence: TGTGCCAGCAGTGAATGGGGGGGAACTGGAAACACCATATATTTT.

J is TRBJ2-7 and V is TRBV11-3, with no clear D. Per the germline V gene, CDR1 is SGHNT and CDR2 is YENEEA. The CDR3 extends over 16 amino acids. Trimming removed 1 base from V and 0 bases from J, with 13 bases in between. In nucleotides, the CDR3 is TGTGCCAGCAGCTTAGGAAGAGGTTTCAGCTCCTACGAGCAGTACTTC. Protein: CASSLGRGFSSYEQYF.

The sample holds one count of this clone. V usage is TRBV20-1 and J usage is TRBJ1-1, with D tentatively TRBD1 (6 bases). The CDR3 has 11 amino acids. From germline, CDR1 is DFQATT and CDR2 SNEGSKA (reference sequence). V dropped 3 bases and J dropped 10 bases, with 12 bases sitting between them. The CDR3 reads CSARGDTPAFF. CDR3 bases: TGCAGTGCTAGGGGGGACACCCCAGCTTTCTTT.

The CDR3 loop is CASSSGPGEGGYTF. In DNA form, the CDR3 reads TGCGCCAGCAGCTCGGGCCCGGGGGAGGGTGGCTACACCTTC. The genes are TRBV5-1 and TRBJ1-2; possibly TRBD1 for D (5 bases). This CDR3 has 14 amino acids. V was trimmed by 3 bases and J by 7 bases, leaving 16 bases between them. The V gene's germline CDR1 is SGHRS and CDR2 YFSETQ.